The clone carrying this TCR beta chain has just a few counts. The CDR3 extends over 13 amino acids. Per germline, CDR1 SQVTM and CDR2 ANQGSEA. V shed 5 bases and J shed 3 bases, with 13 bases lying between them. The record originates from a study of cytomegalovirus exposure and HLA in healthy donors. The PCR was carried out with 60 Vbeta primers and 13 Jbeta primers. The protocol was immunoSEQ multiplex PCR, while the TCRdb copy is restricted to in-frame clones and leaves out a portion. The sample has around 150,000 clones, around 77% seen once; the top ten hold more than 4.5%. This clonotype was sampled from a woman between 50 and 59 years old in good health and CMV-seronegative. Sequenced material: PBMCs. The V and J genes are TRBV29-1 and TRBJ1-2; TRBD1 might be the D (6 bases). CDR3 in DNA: TGCAGCGTTTCCCGGGGGGGCGACTATGGCTACACCTTC. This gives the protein CSVSRGGDYGYTF.